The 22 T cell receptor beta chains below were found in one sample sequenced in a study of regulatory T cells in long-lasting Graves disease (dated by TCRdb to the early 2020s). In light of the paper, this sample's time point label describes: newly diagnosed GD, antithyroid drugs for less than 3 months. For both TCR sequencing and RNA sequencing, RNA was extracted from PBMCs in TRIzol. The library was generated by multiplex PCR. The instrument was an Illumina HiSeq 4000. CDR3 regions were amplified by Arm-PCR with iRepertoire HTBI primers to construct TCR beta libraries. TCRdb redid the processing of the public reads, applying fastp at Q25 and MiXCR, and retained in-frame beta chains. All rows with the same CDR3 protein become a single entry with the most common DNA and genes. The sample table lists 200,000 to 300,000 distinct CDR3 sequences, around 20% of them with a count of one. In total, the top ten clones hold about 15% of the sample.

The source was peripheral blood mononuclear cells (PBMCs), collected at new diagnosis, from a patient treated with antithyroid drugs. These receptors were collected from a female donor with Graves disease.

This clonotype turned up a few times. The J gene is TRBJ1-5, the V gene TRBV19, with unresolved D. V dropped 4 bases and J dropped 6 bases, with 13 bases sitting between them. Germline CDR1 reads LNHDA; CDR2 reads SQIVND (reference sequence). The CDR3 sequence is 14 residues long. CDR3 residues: CASSTTVGSQPQHF. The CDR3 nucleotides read TGTGCCAGTAGTACCACAGTTGGTTCTCAGCCCCAGCATTTT. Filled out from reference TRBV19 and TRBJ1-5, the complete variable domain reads DGGITQSPKYLFRKEGQNVTLSCEQNLNHDAMYWYRQDPGQGLRLIYYSQIVNDFQKGDIAEGYSVSREKKESFPLTVTSAQKNPTAFYLCASSTTVGSQPQHFGDGTRLSIL.

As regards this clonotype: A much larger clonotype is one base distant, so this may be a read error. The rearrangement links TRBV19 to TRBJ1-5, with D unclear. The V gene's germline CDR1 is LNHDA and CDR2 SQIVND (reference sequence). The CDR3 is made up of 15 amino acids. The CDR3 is CAGSSRPNSNQPQHF. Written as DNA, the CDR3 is TGTGCCGGTAGTTCCCGGCCGAATAGCAATCAGCCCCAGCATTTT.

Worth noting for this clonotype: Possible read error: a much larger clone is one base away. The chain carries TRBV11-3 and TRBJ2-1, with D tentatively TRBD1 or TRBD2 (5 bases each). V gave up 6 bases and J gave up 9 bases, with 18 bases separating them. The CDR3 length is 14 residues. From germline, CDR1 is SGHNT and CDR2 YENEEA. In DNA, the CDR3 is TGTGCCAGCAGAACCGGGGCTAGCACCCTTGAGCAGTTCTTC. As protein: CASRTGASTLEQFF. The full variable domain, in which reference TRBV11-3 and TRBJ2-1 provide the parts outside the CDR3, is EAGVVQSPRYKIIEKKQPVAFWCNPISGHNTLYWYLQNLGQGPELLIRYENEEAVDDSQLPKDRFSAERLKGVDSTLKIQPAELGDSAVYLCASRTGASTLEQFFGPGTRLTVL.

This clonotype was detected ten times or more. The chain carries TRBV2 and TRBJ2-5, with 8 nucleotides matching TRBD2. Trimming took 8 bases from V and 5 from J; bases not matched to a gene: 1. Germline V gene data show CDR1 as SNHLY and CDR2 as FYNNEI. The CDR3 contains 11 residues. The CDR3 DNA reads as TGTGCCAGCGGACTAGCCGAGACCCAGTACTTC. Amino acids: CASGLAETQYF.

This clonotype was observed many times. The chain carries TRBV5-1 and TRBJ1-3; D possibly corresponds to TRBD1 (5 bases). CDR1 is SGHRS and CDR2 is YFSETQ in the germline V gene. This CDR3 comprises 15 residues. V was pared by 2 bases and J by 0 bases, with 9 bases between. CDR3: CASSFGHPSGNTIYF. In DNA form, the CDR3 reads TGCGCCAGCAGCTTTGGACACCCCTCTGGAAACACCATATATTTT.

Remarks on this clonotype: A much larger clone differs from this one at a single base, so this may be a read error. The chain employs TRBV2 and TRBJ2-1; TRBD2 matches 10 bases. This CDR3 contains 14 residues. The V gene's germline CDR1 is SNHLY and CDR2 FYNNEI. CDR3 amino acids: CASSSGLASDERFF. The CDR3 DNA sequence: TGTGCCAGCAGTTCGGGACTAGCGTCGGATGAGCGGTTCTTC.

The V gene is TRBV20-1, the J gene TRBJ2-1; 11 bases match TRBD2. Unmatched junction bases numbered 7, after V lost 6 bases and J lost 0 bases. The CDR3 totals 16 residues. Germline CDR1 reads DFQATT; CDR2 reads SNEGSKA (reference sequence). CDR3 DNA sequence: TGCAGTGCGGAGACTAGCGGGATTCCCTCCTACAATGAGCAGTTCTTC. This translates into CSAETSGIPSYNEQFF.

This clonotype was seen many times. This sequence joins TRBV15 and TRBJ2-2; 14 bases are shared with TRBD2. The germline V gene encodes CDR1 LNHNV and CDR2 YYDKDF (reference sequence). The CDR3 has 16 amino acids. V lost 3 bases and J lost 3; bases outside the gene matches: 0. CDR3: CATSRGLAGDTGELFF. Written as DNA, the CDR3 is TGTGCCACCAGCAGGGGACTAGCGGGAGACACCGGGGAGCTGTTTTTT.

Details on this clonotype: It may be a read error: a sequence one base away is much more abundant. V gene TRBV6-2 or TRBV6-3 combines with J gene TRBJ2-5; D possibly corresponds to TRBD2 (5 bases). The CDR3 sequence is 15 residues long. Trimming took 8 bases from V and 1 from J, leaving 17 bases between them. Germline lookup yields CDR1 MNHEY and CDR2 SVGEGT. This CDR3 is CASEPKGALQETQYF. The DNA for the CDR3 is TGTGCCAGCGAACCCAAGGGAGCCCTCCAAGAGACCCAGTACTTC.

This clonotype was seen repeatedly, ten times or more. The CDR3 sequence is CASSLPGQNYEQYF. DNA for the CDR3: TGTGCCAGCAGCTTACCGGGACAGAACTACGAGCAGTACTTC. The rearrangement uses TRBV7-9 and TRBJ2-7, with 7 bases matching TRBD1. Germline trimming cut 2 bases from V and 3 bases from J; bases unmatched to any gene: 4. The CDR3 has 14 amino acids. Per germline, CDR1 SEHNR and CDR2 FQNEAQ (reference sequence).

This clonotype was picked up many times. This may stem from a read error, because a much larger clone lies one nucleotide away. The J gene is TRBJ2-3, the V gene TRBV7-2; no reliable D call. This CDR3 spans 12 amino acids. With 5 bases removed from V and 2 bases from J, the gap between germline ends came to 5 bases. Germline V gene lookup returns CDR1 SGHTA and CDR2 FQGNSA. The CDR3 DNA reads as TGTGCCAGCAGCGCGTTCACAGATACGCAGTATTTT. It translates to CASSAFTDTQYF.

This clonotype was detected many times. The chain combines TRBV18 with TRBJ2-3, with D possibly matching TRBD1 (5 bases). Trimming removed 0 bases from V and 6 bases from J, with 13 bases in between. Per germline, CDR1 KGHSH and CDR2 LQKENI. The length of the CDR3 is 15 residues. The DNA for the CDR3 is TGTGCCAGCTCACCACCCCAAGGGGCGGTGGATACGCAGTATTTT. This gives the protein CASSPPQGAVDTQYF.

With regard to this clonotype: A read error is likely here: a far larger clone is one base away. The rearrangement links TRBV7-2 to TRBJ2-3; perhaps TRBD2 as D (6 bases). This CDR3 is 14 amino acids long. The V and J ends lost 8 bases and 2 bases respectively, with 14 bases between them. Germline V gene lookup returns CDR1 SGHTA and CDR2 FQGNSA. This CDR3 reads CASGPGLHTDTQYF. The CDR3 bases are TGTGCCAGCGGCCCGGGACTTCACACAGATACGCAGTATTTT.

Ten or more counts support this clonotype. This chain's CDR3 is CSARVGRAHTDTQYF. DNA for the CDR3: TGCAGTGCTAGAGTCGGCAGGGCACACACAGATACGCAGTATTTT. This sequence joins TRBV20-1 and TRBJ2-3; a possible D gene is TRBD1 (5 bases). The CDR3 contains 15 residues. Per germline, CDR1 DFQATT and CDR2 SNEGSKA (reference sequence). V dropped 1 base and J dropped 2 bases, with 13 bases sitting between them.

CDR3 residues: CSATTSGGYYEQYF. In DNA, the CDR3 is TGCAGTGCAACGACTAGCGGGGGATACTACGAGCAGTACTTC. The rearrangement uses TRBV20-1 and TRBJ2-7; TRBD2 matches at 12 bases. This CDR3 has 14 residues. The germline CDR1 and CDR2 sequences are DFQATT and SNEGSKA (reference sequence). After removal of 6 bases from V and 3 bases from J, the junction contained 6 bases not matched to a gene.

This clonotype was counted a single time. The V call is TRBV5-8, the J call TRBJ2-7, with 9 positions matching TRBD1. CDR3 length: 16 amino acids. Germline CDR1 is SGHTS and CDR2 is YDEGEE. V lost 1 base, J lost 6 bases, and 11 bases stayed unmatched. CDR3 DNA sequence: TGTGCCAGCAGCTTGCCTCGACAGGGGGTCCGTCCCGAGCAGTACTTC. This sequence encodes CASSLPRQGVRPEQYF.

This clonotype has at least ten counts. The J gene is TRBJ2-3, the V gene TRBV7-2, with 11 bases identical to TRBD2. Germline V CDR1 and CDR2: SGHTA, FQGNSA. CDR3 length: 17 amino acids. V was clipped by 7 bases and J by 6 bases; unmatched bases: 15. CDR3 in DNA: TGTGCCAGCAACCAAGCGCTAGCGGGGGGTAGAATTGATACGCAGTATTTT. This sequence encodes CASNQALAGGRIDTQYF.

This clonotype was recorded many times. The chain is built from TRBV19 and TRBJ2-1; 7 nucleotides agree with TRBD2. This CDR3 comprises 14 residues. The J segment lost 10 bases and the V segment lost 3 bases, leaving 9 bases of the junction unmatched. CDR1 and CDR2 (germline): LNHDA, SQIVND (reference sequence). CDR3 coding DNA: TGTGCCAGTAGTATGGGGCTAGCGGACCAAGAGCAGTTCTTC. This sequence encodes CASSMGLADQEQFF.

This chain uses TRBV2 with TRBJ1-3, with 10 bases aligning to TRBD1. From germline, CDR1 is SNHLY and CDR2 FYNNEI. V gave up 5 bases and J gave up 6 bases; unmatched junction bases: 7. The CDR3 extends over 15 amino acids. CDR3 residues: CASSYSGTGANTIYF. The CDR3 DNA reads TGTGCCAGCAGTTACTCCGGGACAGGGGCAAACACCATATATTTT.

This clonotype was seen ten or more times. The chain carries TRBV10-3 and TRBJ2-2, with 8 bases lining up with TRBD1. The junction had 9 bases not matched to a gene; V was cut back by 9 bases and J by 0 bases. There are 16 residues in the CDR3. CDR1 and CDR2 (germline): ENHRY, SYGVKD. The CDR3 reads CAITTPQGANTGELFF. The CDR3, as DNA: TGTGCCATTACCACTCCACAGGGGGCGAACACCGGGGAGCTGTTTTTT.

The CDR3 spells CASRPTGDGEAFF. The CDR3 bases are TGTGCCAGCAGGCCTACAGGGGACGGTGAAGCTTTCTTT. The rearrangement uses TRBV6-2 or TRBV6-3 and TRBJ1-1; 7 bases agree with TRBD1. Germline-derived CDR1 and CDR2 are MNHEY and SVGEGT. The V segment lost 6 bases and the J segment 7 bases; nucleotides outside the gene matches: 8. CDR3 length: 13 residues.

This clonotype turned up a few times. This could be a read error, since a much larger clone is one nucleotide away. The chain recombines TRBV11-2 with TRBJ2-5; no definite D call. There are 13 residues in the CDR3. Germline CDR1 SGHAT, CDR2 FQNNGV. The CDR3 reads CTSSLVVRETQYF. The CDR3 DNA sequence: TGTACCAGCAGCTTAGTCGTCAGAGAGACCCAGTACTTC. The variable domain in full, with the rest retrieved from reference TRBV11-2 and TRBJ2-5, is EAGVAQSPRYKIIEKRQSVAFWCNPISGHATLYWYQQILGQGPKLLIQFQNNGVVDDSQLPKDRFSAERLKGVDSTLKIQPAKLEDSAVYLCTSSLVVRETQYFGPGTRLLVL.